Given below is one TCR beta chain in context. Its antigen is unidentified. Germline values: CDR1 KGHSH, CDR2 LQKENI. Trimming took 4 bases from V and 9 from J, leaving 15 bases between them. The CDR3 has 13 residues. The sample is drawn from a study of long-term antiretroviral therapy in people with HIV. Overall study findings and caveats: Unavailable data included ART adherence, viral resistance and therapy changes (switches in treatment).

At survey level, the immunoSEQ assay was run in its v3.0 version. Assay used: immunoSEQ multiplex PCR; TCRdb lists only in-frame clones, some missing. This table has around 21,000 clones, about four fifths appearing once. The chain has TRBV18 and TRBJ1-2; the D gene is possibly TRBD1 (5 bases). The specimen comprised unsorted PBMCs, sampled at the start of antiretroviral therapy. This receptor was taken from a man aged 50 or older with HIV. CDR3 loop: CASSLSGEGSYTF. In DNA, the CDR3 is TGTGCCAGCTCACTCTCGGGGGAGGGTAGCTACACCTTC.